Listed here are 18 T cell receptor beta chains from one sample, sequenced in a study of early T cells in non-severe SARS-CoV-2 infection. TCRdb used MiXCR to reprocess the 5' RACE reads, holding one entry per CDR3 protein. The sample includes about 100,000 distinct CDR3 sequences, 13% of them seen just once. Sample: whole blood. The receptors were sampled from an adult who was a healthcare worker with PCR-confirmed SARS-CoV-2 infection or an uninfected control (not recorded which).

This clonotype was counted at least ten times. The rearrangement links TRBV2 to TRBJ2-1; D is unresolved. The ends were cut back, 0 bases at V and 8 bases at J, with 11 bases in the middle. CDR1 SNHLY and CDR2 FYNNEI come from the germline V gene. The CDR3 runs 14 residues. The CDR3 region is CASSEALAFDEQFF. For the CDR3, the DNA is TGTGCCAGCAGTGAAGCGCTGGCATTCGATGAGCAGTTCTTC.

V is TRBV29-1 and J is TRBJ1-1, with 7 bases that match TRBD1. Germline V gene lookup returns CDR1 SQVTM and CDR2 ANQGSEA. Losses at the gene ends were 7 bases for V and 2 bases for J; bases not matched to a gene: 7. The CDR3 runs 13 residues. Written as DNA, the CDR3 is TGCAGCGCCACAGACAGGGCTAACACTGAAGCTTTCTTT. Protein sequence: CSATDRANTEAFF.

In its sample, this clonotype was seen many times. CDR3: CASSSERGETQYF. CDR3 nucleotides: TGTGCCAGCAGCTCCGAGCGGGGAGAGACCCAGTACTTC. This chain links TRBV11-2 with TRBJ2-5; 7 bases fit TRBD2. Trimming at V came to 4 bases and at J to 4 bases, leaving 3 bases not matched to a gene. Germline V gives CDR1 SGHAT, CDR2 FQNNGV. The CDR3 sequence is 13 residues long.

A remark on this clonotype: One end of the junction fails to match germline, which may point to a read error. The CDR3 nucleotides read TGTGCCAGCAGTTCCCGGGGCTCGACTAATGAAAAACTGCTTTTT. Translated, it gives CASSSRGSTNEKLLF. V and J are TRBV6-6 and TRBJ1-4; perhaps TRBD1 as D (5 bases). The CDR3 length is 15 residues. Germline values: CDR1 MNHNY, CDR2 SVGAGI (reference sequence).

The chain carries TRBV2 and TRBJ1-5, with D hard to call. The CDR3 length is 13 residues. Germline CDR1 SNHLY, CDR2 FYNNEI. V dropped 2 bases and J dropped 10 bases, with 12 bases sitting between them. The DNA for the CDR3 is TGTGCCAGCAGTGAAAGCCGGATTGGACCCCAGCATTTT. Translating gives CASSESRIGPQHF.

This clonotype appeared a few times. The chain links TRBV14 to TRBJ2-2, with 8 nucleotides matching TRBD2. The CDR3 covers 16 residues. Germline values: CDR1 SGHDN, CDR2 FVKESK. V shed 4 bases and J 2 bases; nucleotides not matched to a gene: 6. CDR3 in amino acids: CASSRRGGGNTGELFF. The CDR3 DNA sequence: TGTGCCAGCAGCCGCCGGGGGGGTGGCAACACCGGGGAGCTGTTTTTT.

This clonotype was picked up a small number of times. The V gene is TRBV6-5, the J gene TRBJ2-7, with TRBD1 matching 7 bases. The CDR3 has 14 amino acids. The ends lost 6 bases at V and 2 bases at J; junction bases unmatched: 7. Germline loops: CDR1 MNHEY, CDR2 SVGAGI. CDR3 in amino acids: CASRLRDSTYEQYF. In DNA form, the CDR3 reads TGTGCCAGCAGACTCCGGGACAGCACCTACGAGCAGTACTTC.

The J gene is TRBJ1-1, the V gene TRBV20-1; D possibly corresponds to TRBD1 (5 bases). V was clipped by 5 bases and J by 3 bases, with 19 bases between them. CDR3 length equals 15 residues. Germline loops: CDR1 DFQATT, CDR2 SNEGSKA (reference sequence). CDR3 residues: CSAGALLVVYTEAFF. For the CDR3, the DNA is TGCAGTGCTGGGGCCCTATTGGTGGTATACACTGAAGCTTTCTTT.

The V call is TRBV3-1, the J call TRBJ1-2, with D possibly matching TRBD1 (5 bases). The CDR3 has 17 residues. Germline assignment: CDR1 LGHDT and CDR2 YNNKEL (reference sequence). Trimming pared 1 base from V and 0 bases from J, leaving 15 bases between. CDR3 coding DNA: TGTGCCAGCAGCCAAGGGGCCCGGGGCACCGCTAACTATGGCTACACCTTC. It translates to CASSQGARGTANYGYTF.

The V and J genes are TRBV20-1 and TRBJ2-7; 9 bases agree with TRBD2. Looked up from germline, CDR1 is DFQATT and CDR2 is SNEGSKA (reference sequence). With V trimmed by 5 bases and J by 6 bases, 8 bases remained unmatched. The CDR3 sequence is 13 residues long. This CDR3 reads CSAPRGGASEQYF. Here the CDR3 DNA reads TGCAGTGCTCCGCGCGGGGGGGCCTCCGAGCAGTACTTC.

As for this clonotype: Being one base from a much bigger clone, this may be a read error. The rearrangement uses TRBV28 and TRBJ2-1; possibly TRBD1 for D (6 bases). The length of the CDR3 is 14 residues. The germline CDR1 and CDR2 sequences are MDHEN and SYDVKM. CDR3 in DNA: TGTGCCAGCATGGTACAGGGTAGGGGCAATGAGCAGTCCTTC. Translated, it gives CASMVQGRGNEQSF. Supplemented by reference TRBV28 and TRBJ2-1, the full variable domain reads DVKVTQSSRYLVKRTGEKVFLECVQDMDHENMFWYRQDPGLGLRLIYFSYDVKMKEKGDIPEGYSVSREKKERFSLILESASTNQTSMYLCASMVQGRGNEQSFGPGTRLTVL.

Ten or more counts support this clonotype. V gene TRBV15 combines with J gene TRBJ2-3, with D tentatively TRBD1 (6 bases). This CDR3 is 19 amino acids long. Between the trimmed V and J ends, which lost 1 base and 5 bases, there was a span of 25 bases. Germline V gives CDR1 LNHNV, CDR2 YYDKDF (reference sequence). The CDR3 nucleotides read TGTGCCACCAGCAGAGGGAGTGGGACAATCCTTTTGGGGAGAGATACGCAGTATTTT. Translating gives CATSRGSGTILLGRDTQYF.

This clonotype was seen ten or more times. The V and J genes are TRBV6-5 and TRBJ1-3; D is undetermined. In germline, CDR1 is MNHEY, CDR2 SVGAGI. Trimming removed 2 bases from V and 0 bases from J, with 8 bases in between. This CDR3 is 15 amino acids long. The CDR3 region has the DNA TGTGCCAGCAGTTACAGGGAGAACTCTGGAAACACCATATATTTT. Encoded protein: CASSYRENSGNTIYF.

The chain employs TRBV29-1 and TRBJ1-3; D uncertain. Germline loops: CDR1 SQVTM, CDR2 ANQGSEA. The length of the CDR3 is 14 residues. V lost 2 bases and J 0 bases, leaving 8 bases between the germline ends. In DNA form, the CDR3 reads TGCAGCGTTGAAATCCCGTACTCTGGAAACACCATATATTTT. Translating gives CSVEIPYSGNTIYF.

This clonotype turned up a few times. The chain is built from TRBV11-2 and TRBJ2-1; perhaps TRBD1 as D (5 bases). CDR3 length equals 17 residues. V lost 5 bases to trimming and J lost 3 bases, with 20 bases between them. Germline loops: CDR1 SGHAT, CDR2 FQNNGV. CDR3 nucleotide sequence: TGTGCCAGCAGCCAACGTTCAGGGCTTTGGGGCTACAATGAGCAGTTCTTC. Translated: CASSQRSGLWGYNEQFF.

This clonotype has at least ten counts. The rearrangement uses TRBV5-1 and TRBJ1-5; 7 bases agree with TRBD1. The J segment lost 1 base and the V segment lost 2 bases, leaving 3 bases of the junction unmatched. Germline V gene lookup returns CDR1 SGHRS and CDR2 YFSETQ. The CDR3 extends over 15 amino acids. Here the CDR3 reads CASSLEGASNQPQHF. In nucleotides, the CDR3 is TGCGCCAGCAGCTTAGAGGGGGCCAGCAATCAGCCCCAGCATTTT.

V usage is TRBV28 and J usage is TRBJ2-7, with 8 nucleotides matching TRBD2. The V and J ends lost 3 bases and 7 bases, in that order; junction bases with no gene match: 8. The CDR3 runs to 14 residues. The germline gives CDR1 MDHEN, CDR2 SYDVKM. The CDR3 is CASSLRGAGEEQYF. In DNA form, the CDR3 reads TGTGCCAGCAGTTTGCGGGGGGCAGGGGAGGAGCAGTACTTC.

In its sample, this clonotype was seen a few times. The DNA for the CDR3 is TGCGCCAGCAGCCAGGAGCCGGGACTAGCGGGGGGGCGTGGTGAGCAGTTCTTC. This codes for CASSQEPGLAGGRGEQFF. The chain combines TRBV4-3 with TRBJ2-1, with 16 positions matching TRBD2. Looked up from germline, CDR1 is LGHNA and CDR2 is YSLEER. CDR3 length equals 18 residues. V gave up 3 bases and J gave up 9 bases; unmatched junction bases: 11.